This paragraph reports one T cell receptor (beta chain). Clones were sequenced by immunoSEQ multiplex PCR, and TCRdb holds only the in-frame ones, with some missing. There are tens of thousands of clones in the sample; more than 85% occur only once, and around 4.6% lies in the top ten. The data stem from a study of technical replicates of blood from a few donors. Germline V CDR1 and CDR2: KGHSH, LQKENI. The CDR3 length is 14 residues. Germline trimming cut 5 bases from V and 8 bases from J; bases unmatched to any gene: 10. The clonotype was recovered from a human donor in good health. Some clones in this sample may be carry-over from other donors' samples. Sequenced sample: PBMCs. This chain links TRBV18 with TRBJ1-2; 8 nucleotides agree with TRBD1. The CDR3 spells CASSADRGKAGYTF. In nucleotides, the CDR3 is TGTGCCAGCTCAGCCGACAGGGGAAAGGCGGGCTACACCTTC.